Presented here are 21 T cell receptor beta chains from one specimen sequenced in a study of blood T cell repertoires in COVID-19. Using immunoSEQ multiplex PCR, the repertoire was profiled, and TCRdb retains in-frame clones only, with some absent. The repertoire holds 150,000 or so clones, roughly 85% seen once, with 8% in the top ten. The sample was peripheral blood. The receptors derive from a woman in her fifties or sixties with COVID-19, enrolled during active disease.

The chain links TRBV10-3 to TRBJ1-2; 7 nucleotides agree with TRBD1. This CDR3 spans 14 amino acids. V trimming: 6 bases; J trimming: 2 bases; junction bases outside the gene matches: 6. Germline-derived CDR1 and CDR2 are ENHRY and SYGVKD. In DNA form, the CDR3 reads TGTGCCATCAGGGGGGACAGCGTCAACTATGGCTACACCTTC. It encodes CAIRGDSVNYGYTF.

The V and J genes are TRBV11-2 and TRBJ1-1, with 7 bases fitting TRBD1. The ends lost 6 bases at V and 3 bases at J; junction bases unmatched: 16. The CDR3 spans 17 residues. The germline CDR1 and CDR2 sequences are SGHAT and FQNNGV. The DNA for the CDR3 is TGTGCCAGCAGGTCGCGCTCGTGGCAGGGGGAAGACACTGAAGCTTTCTTT. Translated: CASRSRSWQGEDTEAFF. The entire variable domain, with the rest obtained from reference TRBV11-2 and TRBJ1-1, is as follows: EAGVAQSPRYKIIEKRQSVAFWCNPISGHATLYWYQQILGQGPKLLIQFQNNGVVDDSQLPKDRFSAERLKGVDSTLKIQPAKLEDSAVYLCASRSRSWQGEDTEAFFGQGTRLTVV.

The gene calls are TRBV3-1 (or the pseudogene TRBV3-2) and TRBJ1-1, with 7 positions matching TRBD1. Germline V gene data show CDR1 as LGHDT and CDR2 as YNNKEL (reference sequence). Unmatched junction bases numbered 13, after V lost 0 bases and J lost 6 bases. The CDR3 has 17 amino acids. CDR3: CASSQEYFRTGGSEAFF. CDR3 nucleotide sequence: TGTGCCAGCAGCCAAGAATACTTCCGGACAGGAGGCTCTGAAGCTTTCTTT.

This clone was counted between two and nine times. The CDR3 here is CAWRLGRGTGELFF. The CDR3 nucleotides read TGTGCCTGGCGCCTCGGGAGGGGGACCGGGGAGCTGTTTTTT. V gene TRBV30 combines with J gene TRBJ2-2; 8 bases are a match to TRBD2. Looked up from germline, CDR1 is GTSNPN and CDR2 is SVGIG (reference sequence). With 5 bases clipped from V and 5 bases from J, the junction kept 7 bases outside the gene matches. The CDR3 is 14 amino acids.

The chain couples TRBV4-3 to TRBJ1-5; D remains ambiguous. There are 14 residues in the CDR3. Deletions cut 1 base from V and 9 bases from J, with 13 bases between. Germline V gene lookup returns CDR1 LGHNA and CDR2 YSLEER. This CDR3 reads CASSQGRASGPQHF. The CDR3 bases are TGCGCCAGCAGCCAAGGGCGGGCCTCGGGGCCCCAGCATTTT.

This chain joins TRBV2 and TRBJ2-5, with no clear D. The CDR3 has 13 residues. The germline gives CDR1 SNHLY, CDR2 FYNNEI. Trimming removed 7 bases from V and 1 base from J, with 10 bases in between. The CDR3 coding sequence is TGTGCCAGCAATACCAACAGCCAAGAGACCCAGTACTTC. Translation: CASNTNSQETQYF.

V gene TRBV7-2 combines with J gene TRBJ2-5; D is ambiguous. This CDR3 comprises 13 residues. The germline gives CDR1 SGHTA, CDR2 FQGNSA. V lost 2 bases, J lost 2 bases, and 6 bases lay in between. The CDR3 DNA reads TGTGCCAGCAGCTTATCAGTTCAAGAGACCCAGTACTTC. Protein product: CASSLSVQETQYF.

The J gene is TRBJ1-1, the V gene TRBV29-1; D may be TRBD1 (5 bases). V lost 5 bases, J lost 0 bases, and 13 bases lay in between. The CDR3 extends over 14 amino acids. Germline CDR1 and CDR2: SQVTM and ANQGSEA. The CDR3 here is CSVTYDRLNTEAFF. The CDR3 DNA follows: TGCAGCGTTACCTATGACAGATTGAACACTGAAGCTTTCTTT.

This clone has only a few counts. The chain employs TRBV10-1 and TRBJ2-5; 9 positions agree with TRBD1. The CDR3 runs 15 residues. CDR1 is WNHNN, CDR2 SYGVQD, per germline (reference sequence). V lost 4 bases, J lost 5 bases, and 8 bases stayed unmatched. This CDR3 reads CASSVSGQGEETQYF. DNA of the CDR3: TGCGCCAGCAGTGTGTCGGGACAGGGAGAGGAGACCCAGTACTTC.

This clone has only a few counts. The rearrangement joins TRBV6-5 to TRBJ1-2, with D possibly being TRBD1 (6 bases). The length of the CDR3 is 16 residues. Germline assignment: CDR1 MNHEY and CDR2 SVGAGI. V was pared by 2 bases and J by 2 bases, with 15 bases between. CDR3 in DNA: TGTGCCAGCAGTTACATGCCGCCAGGGGTGAACTATGGCTACACCTTC. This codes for CASSYMPPGVNYGYTF.

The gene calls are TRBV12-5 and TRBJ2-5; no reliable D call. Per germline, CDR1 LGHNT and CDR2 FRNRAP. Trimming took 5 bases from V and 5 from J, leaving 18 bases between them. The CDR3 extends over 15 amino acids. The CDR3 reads CASGPRRSARETQYF. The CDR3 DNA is TGTGCTAGTGGTCCCCGTCGGTCGGCGCGGGAGACCCAGTACTTC.

The CDR3 coding sequence is TGCGCCAGCAGCTACCCCAGGGAGGCAAACGAGCAGTACTTC. Encoded protein: CASSYPREANEQYF. The chain links TRBV5-1 to TRBJ2-7; TRBD2 is a possible D gene (6 bases). The V gene's germline CDR1 is SGHRS and CDR2 YFSETQ. V was shortened by 3 bases and J by 5 bases, with 15 bases between the two germline ends. The CDR3 is made up of 14 amino acids.

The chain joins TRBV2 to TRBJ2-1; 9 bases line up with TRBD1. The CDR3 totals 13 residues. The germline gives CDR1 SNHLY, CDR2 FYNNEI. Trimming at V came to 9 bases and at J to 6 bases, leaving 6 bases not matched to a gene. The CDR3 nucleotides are TGTGCCAGGACGGGACAGGGTTTCAATGAGCAGTTCTTC. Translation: CARTGQGFNEQFF.

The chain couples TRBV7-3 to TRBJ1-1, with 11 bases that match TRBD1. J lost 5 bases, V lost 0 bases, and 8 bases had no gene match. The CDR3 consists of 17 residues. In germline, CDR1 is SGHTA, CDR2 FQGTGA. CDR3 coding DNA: TGTGCCAGCAGCTTAACAGCGGACAGGGGGCGCGGGACTGAAGCTTTCTTT. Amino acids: CASSLTADRGRGTEAFF.

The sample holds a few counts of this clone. CDR3 nucleotides: TGTGCCATCAGTGACTCCGGGACAGGGGGCGCGGGTGGTGAAAAACTGTTTTTT. This codes for CAISDSGTGGAGGEKLFF. The chain uses TRBV10-3 and TRBJ1-4; 12 nucleotides line up with TRBD1. Germline CDR1 reads ENHRY; CDR2 reads SYGVKD. The ends lost 3 bases at V and 7 bases at J; junction bases unmatched: 12. The CDR3 has 18 residues.

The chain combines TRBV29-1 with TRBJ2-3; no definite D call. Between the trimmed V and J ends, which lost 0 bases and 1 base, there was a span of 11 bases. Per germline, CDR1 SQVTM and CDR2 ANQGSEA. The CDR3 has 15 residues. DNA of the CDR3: TGCAGCGTTGAAGATCGAGGAAAGGGCACAGATACGCAGTATTTT. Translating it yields CSVEDRGKGTDTQYF.

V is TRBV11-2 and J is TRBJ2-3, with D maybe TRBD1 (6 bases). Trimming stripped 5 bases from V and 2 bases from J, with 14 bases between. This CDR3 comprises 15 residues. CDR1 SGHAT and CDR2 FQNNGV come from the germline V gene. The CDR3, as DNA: TGTGCCAGCAGCCTAACAGGGTTCCTCACAGATACGCAGTATTTT. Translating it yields CASSLTGFLTDTQYF.

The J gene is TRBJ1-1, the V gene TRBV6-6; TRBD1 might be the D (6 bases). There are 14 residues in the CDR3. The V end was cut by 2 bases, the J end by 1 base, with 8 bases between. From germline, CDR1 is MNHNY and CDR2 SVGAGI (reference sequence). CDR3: CASSYGTTNTEAFF. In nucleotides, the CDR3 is TGTGCCAGCAGTTACGGGACAACGAACACTGAAGCTTTCTTT.

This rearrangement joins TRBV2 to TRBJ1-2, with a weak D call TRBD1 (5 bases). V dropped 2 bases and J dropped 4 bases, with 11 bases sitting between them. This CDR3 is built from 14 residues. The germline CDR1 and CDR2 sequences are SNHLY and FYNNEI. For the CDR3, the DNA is TGTGCCAGCAGTGAAAGGTCAGGGATCTATGGCTACACCTTC. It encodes CASSERSGIYGYTF.

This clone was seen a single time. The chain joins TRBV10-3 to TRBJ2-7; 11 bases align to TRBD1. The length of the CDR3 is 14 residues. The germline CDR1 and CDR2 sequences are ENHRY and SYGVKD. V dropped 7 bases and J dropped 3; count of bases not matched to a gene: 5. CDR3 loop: CAITPGQGDYEQYF. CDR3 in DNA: TGTGCCATCACTCCGGGACAGGGGGACTACGAGCAGTACTTC.

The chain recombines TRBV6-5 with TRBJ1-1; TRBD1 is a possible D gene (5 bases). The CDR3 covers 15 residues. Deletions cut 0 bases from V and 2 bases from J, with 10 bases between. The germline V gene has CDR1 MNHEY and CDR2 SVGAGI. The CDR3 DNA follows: TGTGCCAGCAGTTACTCCCTAGGGGATAACACTGAAGCTTTCTTT. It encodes CASSYSLGDNTEAFF.